The next 25 T cell receptor beta chains were all read from a single sample in a study of CD8+ T cells in alopecia areata. Stated treatment: oral pan-JAK inhibitor, 5-10 mg twice daily. Following RNA extraction, reverse transcription yielded cDNA that acted as the sequencing template. Generated by immunoSEQ multiplex PCR, the TCRdb table keeps only in-frame clones and is missing some. This repertoire shows around 140,000 clones, roughly 54% found once; its top ten account for more than 15%. Sample: CD8+ T cells sorted from blood, taken at week 4, from a patient treated with tofacitinib. The origin of the receptors is a human donor with alopecia areata.

This sequence joins TRBV27 and TRBJ1-6; D is perhaps TRBD1 (5 bases). The CDR3 is 15 residues long. Germline V gives CDR1 MNHEY, CDR2 SMNVEV (reference sequence). Trimming left V 4 bases short and J 9 bases short, with 16 bases between. The CDR3 sequence: CASSSRPGLSSPLHF. The CDR3 DNA follows: TGTGCCAGCAGTTCCAGACCGGGACTCAGTTCACCCCTCCACTTT.

This chain joins TRBV7-9 and TRBJ1-4; D might be TRBD1 (6 bases). The CDR3 totals 15 residues. The V end lost 4 bases, the J end lost 2 bases, and 11 bases lay between the germline ends. Germline V lookup: CDR1 SEHNR, CDR2 FQNEAQ (reference sequence). CDR3 nucleotides: TGTGCCAGCAGCTCCCCAGGGGATACTAATGAAAAACTGTTTTTT. This translates into CASSSPGDTNEKLFF. Supplemented by reference TRBV7-9 and TRBJ1-4, the full variable domain reads DTGVSQNPRHKITKRGQNVTFRCDPISEHNRLYWYRQTLGQGPEFLTYFQNEAQLEKSRLLSDRFSAERPKGSFSTLEIQRTEQGDSAMYLCASSSPGDTNEKLFFGSGTQLSVL.

Notes on this clone: This sequence may be a read error, since a much larger clone differs from it by one base. The chain uses TRBV7-9 and TRBJ2-3; no firm D call. CDR1 is SEHNR, CDR2 FQNEAQ, per germline (reference sequence). The CDR3 extends over 13 amino acids. The CDR3: CAGSLDVGDTQYF. The CDR3 coding sequence is TGTGCCGGCAGCTTGGACGTCGGGGATACGCAGTATTTT.

The chain combines TRBV29-1 with TRBJ2-7; possible D gene TRBD1, 5 bases. This CDR3 is built from 13 residues. The V end lost 3 bases, the J end lost 2 bases, and 11 bases lay between the germline ends. Germline V gene lookup returns CDR1 SQVTM and CDR2 ANQGSEA. The CDR3 sequence is CSVDGYRPYEQYF. CDR3 nucleotides: TGCAGCGTTGATGGGTACAGGCCCTACGAGCAGTACTTC.

The V call is TRBV19, the J call TRBJ1-1; 7 bases are shared with TRBD1. CDR1 is LNHDA, CDR2 SQIVND, per germline (reference sequence). The CDR3 contains 15 residues. The CDR3: CASEGIGTEGTEAFF. DNA of the CDR3: TGTGCTAGTGAGGGGATTGGGACAGAGGGGACTGAAGCTTTCTTT.

The V and J genes are TRBV7-8 and TRBJ2-6; D might be TRBD2 (6 bases). Trimming left V 4 bases short and J 2 bases short, with 12 bases between. Germline assignment: CDR1 SGHVS and CDR2 FQNEAQ. The CDR3 totals 16 residues. The CDR3 here is CASSSRGSAGANVLTF. CDR3 nucleotides: TGTGCCAGCAGCTCCCGGGGGTCCGCTGGGGCCAACGTCCTGACTTTC.

With regard to this clone: Other nucleotide sequences in the sample specify the same CDR3. The rearrangement joins TRBV9 to TRBJ2-2; D ambiguous. The length of the CDR3 is 14 residues. The germline gives CDR1 SGDLS, CDR2 YYNGEE. Deletions cut 0 bases from V and 1 base from J, with 4 bases between. Written as DNA, the CDR3 is TGTGCCAGCAGCGTAGGGGGGAACACCGGGGAGCTGTTTTTT. This sequence encodes CASSVGGNTGELFF.

This chain connects TRBV2 to TRBJ2-3, with D possibly matching TRBD2 (5 bases). The germline gives CDR1 SNHLY, CDR2 FYNNEI. Trimming stripped 7 bases from V and 6 bases from J, with 11 bases between. This CDR3 is built from 12 residues. The CDR3, as DNA: TGTGCCAGCAAAGCGGTGGCTGATACGCAGTATTTT. It encodes CASKAVADTQYF.

This clone has at least ten counts. V and J are TRBV4-1 and TRBJ1-1; D remains unclear. Germline CDR1 and CDR2: MGHRA and YSYEKL. CDR3 length: 12 residues. Deletions cut 8 bases from V and 2 bases from J, with 9 bases between. This chain's CDR3 is CASESVNTEAFF. Written as DNA, the CDR3 is TGCGCCAGCGAGTCCGTAAACACTGAAGCTTTCTTT.

This clone was picked up a small number of times. CDR3 sequence reads: CAWSVGGPHTGELFF. The DNA for the CDR3 is TGTGCCTGGAGTGTGGGGGGGCCCCACACCGGGGAGCTGTTTTTT. V usage is TRBV30 and J usage is TRBJ2-2, with D perhaps TRBD2 (7 bases). V was pared by 0 bases and J by 3 bases, with 11 bases between. The CDR3 is 15 amino acids. The germline CDR1 and CDR2 sequences are GTSNPN and SVGIG (reference sequence).

The rearrangement joins TRBV6-5 to TRBJ1-5, with TRBD1 matching over 7 bases. The V and J ends lost 2 bases and 7 bases, in that order; junction bases with no gene match: 5. The CDR3 is 14 residues long. Germline V CDR1 and CDR2: MNHEY, SVGAGI. CDR3 loop: CASSYGQAGQPQHF. As DNA, the CDR3 is TGTGCCAGCAGTTACGGACAGGCGGGGCAGCCCCAGCATTTT.

The table lists this clone with a few counts. The V call is TRBV30, the J call TRBJ1-1, with 8 bases identical to TRBD1. The V and J ends lost 4 bases and 4 bases, in that order; junction bases with no gene match: 8. This CDR3 has 14 amino acids. Germline CDR1 and CDR2: GTSNPN and SVGIG (reference sequence). This CDR3 is CAWNRGQGPTEAFF. In DNA, the CDR3 is TGTGCCTGGAATCGAGGACAGGGCCCCACTGAAGCTTTCTTT.

This clone has a handful of counts. The chain carries TRBV27 and TRBJ2-1, with 7 nucleotides matching TRBD1. V was clipped by 10 bases and J by 0 bases; unmatched bases: 3. The germline V gene encodes CDR1 MNHEY and CDR2 SMNVEV (reference sequence). The CDR3 is 13 residues long. CDR3 coding DNA: TGTGCCACCAGGGGGAGCTCCTACAATGAGCAGTTCTTC. Encoded protein: CATRGSSYNEQFF.

The chain has TRBV29-1 and TRBJ1-1; tentatively, D is TRBD1 (6 bases). Germline V gene data show CDR1 as SQVTM and CDR2 as ANQGSEA. CDR3 length equals 12 residues. V lost 4 bases, J lost 5 bases, and 11 bases lay in between. This CDR3 reads CSVVPGETEAFF. In nucleotides, the CDR3 is TGCAGCGTTGTACCAGGGGAGACTGAAGCTTTCTTT. Together with reference TRBV29-1 and TRBJ1-1, the CDR3 gives the full variable domain: SAVISQKPSRDICQRGTSLTIQCQVDSQVTMMFWYRQQPGQSLTLIATANQGSEATYESGFVIDKFPISRPNLTFSTLTVSNMSPEDSSIYLCSVVPGETEAFFGQGTRLTVV.

This chain uses TRBV4-3 with TRBJ1-4; TRBD1 matches 7 bases. Germline V gene sequence: CDR1 LGHNA, CDR2 YSLEER. The CDR3 extends over 16 amino acids. J was trimmed by 7 bases and V by 0 bases; bases with no gene match: 8. CDR3 coding DNA: TGCGCCAGCAGCCAAGATGGACAGGCGGAGGGTGAAAAACTGTTTTTT. The encoded protein is CASSQDGQAEGEKLFF.

This clone has more than one count but fewer than ten. The J gene is TRBJ1-2, the V gene TRBV6-5, with TRBD1 matching over 8 bases. The CDR3 covers 15 residues. CDR1 and CDR2 from the germline V gene are MNHEY and SVGAGI. Germline trimming cut 4 bases from V and 8 bases from J; bases unmatched to any gene: 12. The CDR3 coding sequence is TGTGCCAGCAGTTGGCTAGAGGACAGGGCGAGGGGCTACACCTTC. Translation: CASSWLEDRARGYTF.

This clone was seen more than once but under ten times. The J gene is TRBJ1-2, the V gene TRBV2, with a tentative D call TRBD1 (6 bases). V dropped 8 bases and J dropped 3 bases, with 10 bases sitting between them. This CDR3 has 12 amino acids. In germline, CDR1 is SNHLY, CDR2 FYNNEI. The CDR3 loop reads CASGGRDYGYTF. CDR3 DNA sequence: TGTGCCAGCGGGGGCAGGGACTATGGCTACACCTTC.

The chain combines TRBV13 with TRBJ1-1; D is perhaps TRBD1 (6 bases). The CDR3 has 12 residues. Germline CDR1 and CDR2: PRHDT and FYEKMQ (reference sequence). V shed 5 bases and J shed 4 bases, with 8 bases lying between them. CDR3 nucleotides: TGTGCCAGCAGCAGGGACATCACTGAAGCTTTCTTT. Its translation is CASSRDITEAFF.

The chain recombines TRBV9 with TRBJ2-5, with D possibly matching TRBD1 (5 bases). CDR3 length equals 15 residues. With 0 bases removed from V and 4 bases from J, the gap between germline ends came to 13 bases. Germline CDR1 reads SGDLS; CDR2 reads YYNGEE. The CDR3 DNA follows: TGTGCCAGCAGCGTAGAGGGAAGGGGTCCAGAGACCCAGTACTTC. Amino acid sequence: CASSVEGRGPETQYF. Combining the CDR3 with reference TRBV9 and TRBJ2-5 gives the whole variable domain DSGVTQTPKHLITATGQRVTLRCSPRSGDLSVYWYQQSLDQGLQFLIQYYNGEERAKGNILERFSAQQFPDLHSELNLSSLELGDSALYFCASSVEGRGPETQYFGPGTRLLVL.

The chain uses TRBV29-1 and TRBJ1-2; no definite D call. V was clipped by 7 bases and J by 3 bases, with 9 bases between them. The germline CDR1 and CDR2 sequences are SQVTM and ANQGSEA. CDR3 length: 11 amino acids. DNA for the CDR3: TGCAGCGGGGTGTACGACTATGGCTACACCTTC. Protein: CSGVYDYGYTF.

This clone was seen a few times. The chain has TRBV9 and TRBJ2-5; TRBD2 agrees at 14 bases. The germline gives CDR1 SGDLS, CDR2 YYNGEE. Trimming took 3 bases from V and 5 from J; bases not matched to a gene: 3. This CDR3 is 15 amino acids long. The CDR3 region has the DNA TGTGCCAGCAGCGAGGGACTAGCGGGGGTGGAGACCCAGTACTTC. This sequence encodes CASSEGLAGVETQYF.

The CDR3 region is CASSLVGVPYEQYF. CDR3 sequence (DNA): TGTGCCAGCAGCTTAGTGGGCGTACCCTACGAGCAGTACTTC. The V and J genes are TRBV7-9 and TRBJ2-7; D unresolved. V dropped 1 base and J dropped 2 bases, with 9 bases sitting between them. From germline, CDR1 is SEHNR and CDR2 FQNEAQ (reference sequence). The CDR3 spans 14 residues.

This clone came up a few times. V gene TRBV25-1 combines with J gene TRBJ2-2; D ambiguous. This CDR3 contains 13 residues. Germline loops: CDR1 MGHDK, CDR2 SYGVNS. The V end was cut by 3 bases, the J end by 3 bases, with 5 bases between. CDR3 in DNA: TGTGCCAGCAGTGAGCGGTACACCGGGGAGCTGTTTTTT. This encodes CASSERYTGELFF.

In its sample, this clone was seen a few times. The J gene is TRBJ2-3, the V gene TRBV30, with D possibly being TRBD2 (6 bases). V was cut by 2 bases and J by 3 bases, with 12 bases left in between. This CDR3 has 14 amino acids. Per germline, CDR1 GTSNPN and CDR2 SVGIG (reference sequence). This CDR3 reads CAWSPVGTTDTQYF. DNA of the CDR3: TGTGCCTGGAGTCCAGTCGGGACTACAGATACGCAGTATTTT.

Only a few counts were recorded for this clone. The rearrangement uses TRBV13 and TRBJ2-5; TRBD1 matches 10 bases. CDR1 is PRHDT, CDR2 FYEKMQ, per germline (reference sequence). The CDR3 is 15 amino acids. V shed 5 bases and J 4 bases; nucleotides not matched to a gene: 7. The CDR3 nucleotides are TGTGCCAGCAGCCGAGGGACAGGGGAGGGAGAGACCCAGTACTTC. Its protein is CASSRGTGEGETQYF.